This paragraph reports one T cell receptor beta chain. The specificity of this receptor is unknown. Per-base quality was not reported, and no clone a single base away is much larger than it. Trimming accounts for 3 bases at V and 5 bases at J, while the number of junction bases matched to no gene is 10. For CDR1 and CDR2, the germline V gene lists MGHRA and YSYEKL. The CDR3 starts with the cysteine, ends with the phenylalanine, and has 17 residues. This entry keeps only the CDR3 DNA: 51 bases, framed from base 1. The data were taken from a study of blood T cell repertoires in COVID-19 (dated by TCRdb to 2020 to 2021). Broadly, across the study: Collaborator samples came from the United States, Italy and Spain and covered acute and convalescent phases of COVID-19. The prospective study material was composed of cDNA or gDNA derived from T cells, B-cell-depleted T cells, or PBMCs. Deeply sampled blood TCRbeta repertoires from subjects exposed to, actively infected with, or recovered from COVID-19 were included in the dataset. The repertoires were released in a freely available public database meant as a resource for research on the immune response to SARS-CoV-2. The samples were drawn from the first 160 participants of the ongoing ImmuneRACE study and from some 1,300 subjects provided by 6 global collaborators. Nearly every sample came with metadata listing a de-identified subject ID, COVID-19 status, age in years and sex. Where HLA class I and class II types were available, the types were taken from metadata supplied by the sample provider, not from assay-based typing.

The study at large found these results: Clinical and demographic metadata were provided uncurated, with the amount varying by source and participant.

Whole blood was collected in K2EDTA tubes by collaborating institutions according to the institutions' own protocols. Collaborator samples were shipped for TCRbeta analysis as frozen whole blood, isolated PBMCs, or DNA extracted from either sample type. TCRbeta CDR3 regions were amplified from genomic DNA by means of the immunoSEQ Assay, a bias-controlled multiplex PCR. The original pipeline was this. Within the assay, amplification of reference gene primers was used to estimate how many nucleated cells each sample contained. To quantify the absolute abundance of each unique TCRbeta CDR3 rearrangement, sequence reads were collapsed and filtered. For each sample, productive Simpson clonality was calculated as the square root of Simpson's diversity index over productive rearrangements. Sourced from immuneACCESS, this table was stored by TCRdb with only in-frame sequences that have V and J called. A share of the clones is absent; for the studies checked, an unresolved V gene accounts for under half, and the remainder has no known explanation. V, J and clone size are those of that table, while D and trimming were read from the DNA. In this sample the table shows 150,000 to 200,000 clones, around 90% of which occur a single time. Jointly, the top ten make up 20% to 25% of the sample.

The TCR was taken from a man between 60 and 70 years old with active or convalescent COVID-19. Material: peripheral blood. The V and J segments used are TRBV4-1 and TRBJ2-1; TRBD2 agrees with 10 junctional bases. The sequenced DNA is TGCGCCAGCAGCCAGCGGGGAGTTAGCGGGGGGAACAATGAGCAGTTCTTC. Translated, it reads CASSQRGVSGGNNEQFF.